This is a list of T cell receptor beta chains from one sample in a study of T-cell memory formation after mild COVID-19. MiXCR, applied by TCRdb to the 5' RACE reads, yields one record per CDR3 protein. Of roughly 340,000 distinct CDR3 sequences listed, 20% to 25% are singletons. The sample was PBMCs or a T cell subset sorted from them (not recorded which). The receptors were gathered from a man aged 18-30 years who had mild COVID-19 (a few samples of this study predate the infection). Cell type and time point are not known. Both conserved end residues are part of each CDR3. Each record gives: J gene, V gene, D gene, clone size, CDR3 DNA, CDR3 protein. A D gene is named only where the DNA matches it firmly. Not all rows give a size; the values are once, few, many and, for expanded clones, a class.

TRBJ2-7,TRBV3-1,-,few,TGTGCCAGCAGCCAAGAGGAGGGGTTCGTGTACGAGCAGTACTTC,CASSQEEGFVYEQYF
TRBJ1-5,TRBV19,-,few,TGTGCCAGTAGTATAGATTACCAGCCCCAGCATTTT,CASSIDYQPQHF
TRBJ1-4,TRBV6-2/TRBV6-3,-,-,TGTGCCAGCAGTTTGGCGCCCCGACCCCCTAATGAAAAACTGTTTTTT,CASSLAPRPPNEKLFF
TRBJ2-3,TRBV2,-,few,TGTGCCAGCAGTGAAAAGGGACGAACAGATACGCAGTATTTT,CASSEKGRTDTQYF
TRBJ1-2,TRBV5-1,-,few,TGCGCCAGCACCCGCGGCCAGGGGAACTATGGCTACACCTTC,CASTRGQGNYGYTF
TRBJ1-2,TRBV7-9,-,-,TGTGCCAGCAGAACGGGGGTAGCTAACTATGGCTACACCTTC,CASRTGVANYGYTF
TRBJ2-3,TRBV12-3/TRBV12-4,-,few,TGTGCCAGCAGTTTTCTGCAGAGAGGCACAGATACGCAGTATTTT,CASSFLQRGTDTQYF
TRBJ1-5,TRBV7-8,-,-,TGTGCCAGCAGCCGCGGGGGGTATAGCAATCAGCCCCAGCATTTT,CASSRGGYSNQPQHF
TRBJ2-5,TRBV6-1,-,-,TGTGCCAGCAGTGAATTCGGGTGGCAAGAGACCCAGTACTTC,CASSEFGWQETQYF
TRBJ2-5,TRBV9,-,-,TGTGCCAGCAGCGTTGGTAGCGGCCAAGAGACCCAGTACTTC,CASSVGSGQETQYF
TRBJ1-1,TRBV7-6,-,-,TGTGCCAGCAGCCCGTCTCAGGGCGGTGAAGCTTTCTTT,CASSPSQGGEAFF
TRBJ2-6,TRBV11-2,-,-,TGTGCCAGCAGCTTAGGGTGGGGGAAAAGCAACGTCCTGACTTTC,CASSLGWGKSNVLTF
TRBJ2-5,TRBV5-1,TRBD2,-,TGCGCCAGCAGCTTGGCCGGGACTACCTTACAGACCCAGTACTTC,CASSLAGTTLQTQYF
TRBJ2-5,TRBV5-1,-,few,TGCGCCAGCAGCTTGGAGGGAGTTGGTGGAGAGACCCAGTACTTC,CASSLEGVGGETQYF
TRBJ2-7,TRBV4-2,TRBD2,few,TGTGCCAGCAGCCAAGTGGCGGGGGGGCCCGAGCAGTACTTC,CASSQVAGGPEQYF
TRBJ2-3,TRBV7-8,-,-,TGTGCCAGCAGCACCCGGACAGGCACAGATACGCAGTATTTT,CASSTRTGTDTQYF
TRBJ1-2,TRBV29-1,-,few,TGCAGCGTTGTTACGGACTATGGCTACACCTTC,CSVVTDYGYTF
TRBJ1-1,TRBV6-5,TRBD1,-,TGTGCCAGCAGTTACTCTTACGAGGCAGGGGGCGCGAACACTGAAGCTTTCTTT,CASSYSYEAGGANTEAFF
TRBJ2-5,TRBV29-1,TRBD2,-,TGCAGCGGCTACCCGGGACTAAAAGAGACCCAGTACTTC,CSGYPGLKETQYF
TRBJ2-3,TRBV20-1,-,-,TGCAGTGCCACCTTCGCCGATACGCAGTATTTT,CSATFADTQYF
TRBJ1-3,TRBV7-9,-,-,TGTGCCAGCAGCTCCAGTAGTTCGGTGTACTCTGGAAACACCATATATTTT,CASSSSSSVYSGNTIYF
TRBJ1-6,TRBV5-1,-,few,TGCGCCAGCAGCTACGGGACCCACGGCTCGGAGCCCCTCCACTTT,CASSYGTHGSEPLHF
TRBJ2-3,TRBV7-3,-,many,TGTGCCAGCAGCCCGCTGGGATGGATGAATACGCAGTATTTT,CASSPLGWMNTQYF
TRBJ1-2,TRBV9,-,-,TGTGCCAGCAGCGTAGAACCTACTCCAGGCAGTAACTATGGCTACACCTTC,CASSVEPTPGSNYGYTF
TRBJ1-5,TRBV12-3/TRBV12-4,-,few,TGTGCCAGCAGTTACCTCGGGAAGCCCCAGCATTTT,CASSYLGKPQHF
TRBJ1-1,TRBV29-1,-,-,TGCAGCGTTGGGCAGAGAAGGGACACTGAAGCTTTCTTT,CSVGQRRDTEAFF
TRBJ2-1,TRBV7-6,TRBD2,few,TGTGCCAGCAGCTTACGGTCGGGAGGGGGGTACAATGAGCAGTTCTTC,CASSLRSGGGYNEQFF
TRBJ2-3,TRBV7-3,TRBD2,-,TGTGCCAGCAGCTTCACCGGGGGGGCCGGAGATACGCAGTATTTT,CASSFTGGAGDTQYF
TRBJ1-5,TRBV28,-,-,TGTGCCAGCAGTTTACGGGGTTATCATCAGCCCCAGCATTTT,CASSLRGYHQPQHF
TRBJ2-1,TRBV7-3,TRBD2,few,TGTGCCAGCAGCTTACGGGTAGCGGGGGGCCAGTTCTTC,CASSLRVAGGQFF
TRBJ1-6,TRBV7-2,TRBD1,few,TGTGCCAGCAGTTTATTCCGACAGGGGGGTTTACCCCTCCACTTT,CASSLFRQGGLPLHF
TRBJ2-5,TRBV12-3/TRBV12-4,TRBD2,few,TGTGCCAGCAGCTTTGGCCCAGCGGGGGGCCAAGAGACCCAGTACTTC,CASSFGPAGGQETQYF
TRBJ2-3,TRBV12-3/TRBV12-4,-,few,TGTGCCAGCAGTTTACAAGTCAGAGAGCAGTATTTT,CASSLQVREQYF
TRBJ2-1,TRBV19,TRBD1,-,TGTGCCAGTAGCATCACAGGGGGCGACTTCAATGAGCAGTTCTTC,CASSITGGDFNEQFF
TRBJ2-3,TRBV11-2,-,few,TGTGCCAGCAGCTTAGATTGGGCAACAGGGTTTGACTCAGATACGCAGTATTTT,CASSLDWATGFDSDTQYF
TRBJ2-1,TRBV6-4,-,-,TGTGCCAGCAGCCCAGAGGCCGGGTACAATGAGCAGTTCTTC,CASSPEAGYNEQFF
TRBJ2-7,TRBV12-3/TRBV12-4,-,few,TGTGCCAGCAGTTTACCGGGGGTCAGATCCTACGAGCAGTACTTC,CASSLPGVRSYEQYF
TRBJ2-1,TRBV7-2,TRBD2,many,TGTGCCAGCAGCACTAGCGGGGGCAATGAGCAGTTCTTC,CASSTSGGNEQFF
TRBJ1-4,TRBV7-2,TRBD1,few,TGTGCCAGCAGCCCCCGACAGGGAGTCGAAAAACTGTTTTTT,CASSPRQGVEKLFF
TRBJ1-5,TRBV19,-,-,TGTGCCAGTAAAAAGACAGATCAGCCCCAGCATTTT,CASKKTDQPQHF
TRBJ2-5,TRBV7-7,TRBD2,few,TGTGCCAGCAGCATCCTAGCGGGGGGGCTGGAGACCCAGTACTTC,CASSILAGGLETQYF
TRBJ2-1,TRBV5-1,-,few,TGCGCCAGCAGCTTGTTTTGGGGCGGCGGTCATGAGCAGTTCTTC,CASSLFWGGGHEQFF
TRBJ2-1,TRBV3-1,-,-,TGTGCCAGCAGCCAACCGGGGACCCTCCGGAATGAGCAGTTCTTC,CASSQPGTLRNEQFF
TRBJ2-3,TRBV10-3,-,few,TGTGCCATCAGAGGGGCGGGAATAGGATCAGATACGCAGTATTTT,CAIRGAGIGSDTQYF